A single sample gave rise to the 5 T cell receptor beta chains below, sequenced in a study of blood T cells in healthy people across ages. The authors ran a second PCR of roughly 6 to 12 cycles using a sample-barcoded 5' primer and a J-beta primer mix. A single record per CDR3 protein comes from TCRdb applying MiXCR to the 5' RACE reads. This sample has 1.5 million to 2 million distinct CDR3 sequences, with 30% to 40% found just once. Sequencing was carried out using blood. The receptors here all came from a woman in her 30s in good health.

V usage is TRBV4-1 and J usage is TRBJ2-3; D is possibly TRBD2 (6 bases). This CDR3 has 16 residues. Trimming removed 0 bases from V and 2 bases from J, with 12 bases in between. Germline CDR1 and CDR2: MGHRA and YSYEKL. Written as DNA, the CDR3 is TGCGCCAGCAGCCAAGAACGGGAGATGTTCACAGATACGCAGTATTTT. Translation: CASSQEREMFTDTQYF.

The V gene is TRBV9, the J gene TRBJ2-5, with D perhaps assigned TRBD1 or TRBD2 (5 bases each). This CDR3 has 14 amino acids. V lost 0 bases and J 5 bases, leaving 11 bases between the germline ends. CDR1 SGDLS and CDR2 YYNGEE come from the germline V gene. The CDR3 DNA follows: TGTGCCAGCAGCGTAGAGGGGAGACGGGAGACCCAGTACTTC. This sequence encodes CASSVEGRRETQYF. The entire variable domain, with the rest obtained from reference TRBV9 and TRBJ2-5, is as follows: DSGVTQTPKHLITATGQRVTLRCSPRSGDLSVYWYQQSLDQGLQFLIQYYNGEERAKGNILERFSAQQFPDLHSELNLSSLELGDSALYFCASSVEGRRETQYFGPGTRLLVL.

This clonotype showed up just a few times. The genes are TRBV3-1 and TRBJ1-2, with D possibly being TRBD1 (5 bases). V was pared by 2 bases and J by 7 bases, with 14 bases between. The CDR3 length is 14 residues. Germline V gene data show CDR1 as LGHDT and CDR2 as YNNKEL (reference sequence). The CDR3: CASSQSPTVPGYTF. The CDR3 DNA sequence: TGTGCCAGCAGCCAATCTCCGACAGTGCCTGGCTACACCTTC.

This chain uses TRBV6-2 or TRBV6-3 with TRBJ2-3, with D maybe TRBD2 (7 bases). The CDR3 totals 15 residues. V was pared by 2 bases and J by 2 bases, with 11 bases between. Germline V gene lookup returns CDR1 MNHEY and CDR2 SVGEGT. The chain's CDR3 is CASSYGGANTDTQYF. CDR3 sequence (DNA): TGTGCCAGCAGTTACGGGGGGGCCAACACAGATACGCAGTATTTT.

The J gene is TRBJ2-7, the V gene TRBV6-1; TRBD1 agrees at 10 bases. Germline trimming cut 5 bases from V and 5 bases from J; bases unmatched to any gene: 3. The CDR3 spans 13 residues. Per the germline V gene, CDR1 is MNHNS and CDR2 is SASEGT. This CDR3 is CASSRQGAHEQYF. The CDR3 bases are TGTGCCAGCAGTCGACAGGGGGCCCACGAGCAGTACTTC.